This entry is about one T cell receptor beta chain. The V segment lost 4 bases and the J segment 2 bases; nucleotides outside the gene matches: 7. This CDR3 contains 15 residues. Per germline, CDR1 SGHRS and CDR2 YFSETQ. The data derive from a study of blood T cell repertoires in COVID-19. Study summary: Collection of acute and convalescent COVID-19 samples took place in the United States, Italy and Spain. T cells, B-cell-depleted T cells, or PBMCs supplied cDNA or gDNA.

Self-reported history from a screening survey and questionnaire set each donor's cohort. Original processing notes: The authors estimated nucleated cell counts from reference gene primer amplification. Profiling relied on immunoSEQ multiplex PCR, and the TCRdb table lists in-frame clones only, not all of them. V and J calls and clone size are copied from that table; D and trimming were computed from the DNA. The repertoire holds some 460,000 clones, with around nine tenths as singletons. Sequenced input: PBMCs or T cells enriched from blood (not recorded which). The V and J genes are TRBV5-1 and TRBJ2-5; 8 bases fit TRBD1. The TCR originated in a woman younger than 35 with acute COVID-19. The DNA of the CDR3 is TGCGCCAGCAGCCAGGGGACAGGATATCAAGAGACCCAGTACTTC. Its protein is CASSQGTGYQETQYF.